This T cell receptor beta chain originates from a study of blood T cells in healthy people across ages. The second PCR ran about 6 to 12 cycles with a sample-barcoded 5' primer and J-beta primers. TCRdb used MiXCR to reprocess the 5' RACE reads, holding one entry per CDR3 protein. The table has about 800,000 distinct CDR3 sequences, 25% seen once. The germline CDR1 and CDR2 sequences are SGHDT and YYEEEE. Trimming cost V 2 bases and J 0 bases, with 12 bases left between them. The length of the CDR3 is 15 residues. The same sample was also used in a study of T cells of mothers and their children.

This TCR came from a boy between 10 and 17 years old in good health. The chain combines TRBV5-6 with TRBJ2-7; D tentatively reads TRBD1 or TRBD2 (5 bases each). What was sequenced was blood. The CDR3 nucleotides are TGTGCCAGCAGCTTTGGGGGACGGAGCTCCTACGAGCAGTACTTC. It is translated as CASSFGGRSSYEQYF.